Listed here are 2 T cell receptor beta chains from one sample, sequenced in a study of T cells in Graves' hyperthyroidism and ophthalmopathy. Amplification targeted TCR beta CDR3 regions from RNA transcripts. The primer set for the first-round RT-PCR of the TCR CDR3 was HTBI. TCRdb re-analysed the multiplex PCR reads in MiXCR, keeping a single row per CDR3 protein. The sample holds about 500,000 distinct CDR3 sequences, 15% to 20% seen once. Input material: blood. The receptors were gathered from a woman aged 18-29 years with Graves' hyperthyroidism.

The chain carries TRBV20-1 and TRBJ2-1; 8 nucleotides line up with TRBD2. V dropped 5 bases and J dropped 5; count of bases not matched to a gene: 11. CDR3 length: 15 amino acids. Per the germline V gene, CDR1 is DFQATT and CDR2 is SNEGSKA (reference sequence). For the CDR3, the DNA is TGCAGTGCTCGGCGGGGGGCGGGGGGAGACAATGAGCAGTTCTTC. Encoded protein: CSARRGAGGDNEQFF.

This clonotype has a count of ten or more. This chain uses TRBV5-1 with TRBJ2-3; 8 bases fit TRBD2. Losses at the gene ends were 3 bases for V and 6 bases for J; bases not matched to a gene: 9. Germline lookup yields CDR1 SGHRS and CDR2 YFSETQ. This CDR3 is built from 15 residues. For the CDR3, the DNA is TGCGCCAGCAGCTGGTCGGGAGGGGAGGATGATACGCAGTATTTT. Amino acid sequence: CASSWSGGEDDTQYF.